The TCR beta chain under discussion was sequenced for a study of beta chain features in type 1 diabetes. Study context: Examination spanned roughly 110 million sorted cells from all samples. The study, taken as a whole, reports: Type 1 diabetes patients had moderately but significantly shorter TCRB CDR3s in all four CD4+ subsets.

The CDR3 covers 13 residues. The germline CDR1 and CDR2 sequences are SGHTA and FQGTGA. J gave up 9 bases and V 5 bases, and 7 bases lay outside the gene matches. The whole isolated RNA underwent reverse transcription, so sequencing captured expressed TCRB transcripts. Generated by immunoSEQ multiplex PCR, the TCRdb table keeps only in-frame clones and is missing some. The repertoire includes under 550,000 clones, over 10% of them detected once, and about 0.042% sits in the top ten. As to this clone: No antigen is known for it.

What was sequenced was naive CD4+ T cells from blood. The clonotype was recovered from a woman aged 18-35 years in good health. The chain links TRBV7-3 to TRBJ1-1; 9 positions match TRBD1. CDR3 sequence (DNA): TGTGCCAGCAGCCGGGGACAGGGACTGCAAGCTTTCTTT. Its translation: CASSRGQGLQAFF.